The 22 T cell receptor beta chains below were found in one sample sequenced in a study of blood T cell repertoires in COVID-19. The repertoire was sequenced with immunoSEQ multiplex PCR; TCRdb's copy has only in-frame clones and lacks some. The profile shows 350,000 to 400,000 clones, around nine tenths of them singletons. The sequenced sample was PBMCs or T cells enriched from blood (not recorded which). These receptor sequences come from a woman younger than 45 who had recovered from COVID-19.

The chain is built from TRBV10-1 and TRBJ2-1, with TRBD2 matching 10 bases. The CDR3 loop spans 15 amino acids. J gave up 7 bases and V 11 bases, and 14 bases lay outside the gene matches. Germline V gene lookup returns CDR1 WNHNN and CDR2 SYGVQD (reference sequence). The CDR3, as DNA: TGCGCCGGAGGAAATAGACTAGCGGGCCATAATGAGCAGTTCTTC. It translates to CAGGNRLAGHNEQFF.

The chain links TRBV9 to TRBJ2-5; a weak D match, TRBD1 (6 bases). The CDR3 length is 16 residues. Germline CDR1 is SGDLS and CDR2 is YYNGEE. Trimming removed 0 bases at V and 0 bases at J, with 12 bases between. The CDR3 region is CASSVGGRGYQETQYF. Here the CDR3 DNA reads TGTGCCAGCAGCGTAGGTGGTAGGGGGTACCAAGAGACCCAGTACTTC.

The chain recombines TRBV12-3 or TRBV12-4 with TRBJ1-5; D unresolved. The CDR3 length is 13 residues. Trimming shortened V by 6 bases and J by 0 bases, and 6 bases separated the two germline ends. The CDR3 bases are TGTGCCAGCAGCCCCAATAGCAATCAGCCCCAGCATTTT. Translation gives CASSPNSNQPQHF.

The CDR3 protein is CAWSVPDRGRDTQYF. The DNA of the CDR3 is TGTGCCTGGAGTGTACCCGACAGGGGCCGGGATACGCAGTATTTT. The chain couples TRBV30 to TRBJ2-3; 8 nucleotides line up with TRBD1. The CDR3 extends over 15 amino acids. Losses at the gene ends were 0 bases for V and 6 bases for J; bases not matched to a gene: 8. Per germline, CDR1 GTSNPN and CDR2 SVGIG (reference sequence).

V usage is TRBV19 and J usage is TRBJ1-2; D possibly corresponds to TRBD1 (6 bases). The CDR3 sequence is 14 residues long. Germline assignment: CDR1 LNHDA and CDR2 SQIVND (reference sequence). Deletions cut 5 bases from V and 7 bases from J, with 17 bases between. CDR3 nucleotides: TGTGCCAGTAGTCTAGGACAGCTGACAGCTGGCTACACCTTC. It yields the protein CASSLGQLTAGYTF. Complete variable domain (other parts from reference TRBV19 and TRBJ1-2): DGGITQSPKYLFRKEGQNVTLSCEQNLNHDAMYWYRQDPGQGLRLIYYSQIVNDFQKGDIAEGYSVSREKKESFPLTVTSAQKNPTAFYLCASSLGQLTAGYTFGSGTRLTVV.

This clone was seen many times. The rearrangement links TRBV18 to TRBJ1-3; D uncertain. This CDR3 is 15 amino acids long. Germline values: CDR1 KGHSH, CDR2 LQKENI. V was cut by 0 bases and J by 8 bases, with 14 bases left in between. The CDR3 DNA follows: TGTGCCAGCTCACCACCGCGCAGGACTACGGACACCATATATTTT. It specifies CASSPPRRTTDTIYF.

The chain links TRBV27 to TRBJ2-1; a possible D gene is TRBD2 (7 bases). Per the germline V gene, CDR1 is MNHEY and CDR2 is SMNVEV (reference sequence). This CDR3 comprises 13 residues. V was clipped by 4 bases and J by 10 bases, with 14 bases between them. CDR3 nucleotide sequence: TGTGCCAGCAGTTCTGCGGGGGCGGGGGAGCAGTTCTTC. Residues: CASSSAGAGEQFF.

The CDR3 here is CASSLTGLAYNEQFF. Here the CDR3 DNA reads TGTGCCAGCAGCTTGACGGGACTAGCATACAATGAGCAGTTCTTC. V usage is TRBV6-5 and J usage is TRBJ2-1; TRBD2 agrees at 9 bases. CDR1 and CDR2 from the germline V gene are MNHEY and SVGAGI. CDR3 length equals 15 residues. Trimming at V came to 6 bases and at J to 4 bases, leaving 7 bases not matched to a gene.

The V gene is TRBV6-1, the J gene TRBJ2-7; 14 positions match TRBD2. Germline V lookup: CDR1 MNHNS, CDR2 SASEGT. The CDR3 is 17 amino acids. V lost 4 bases to trimming and J lost 1 base; unmatched junction nucleotides: 6. The CDR3 nucleotides are TGTGCCAGCAGTGGACTAGCGGGAGGGGTGGGATCCTACGAGCAGTACTTC. Its translation is CASSGLAGGVGSYEQYF.

This chain connects TRBV28 to TRBJ2-2; TRBD1 matches at 9 bases. J gave up 6 bases and V 8 bases, and 4 bases lay outside the gene matches. CDR3 length: 13 residues. Germline values: CDR1 MDHEN, CDR2 SYDVKM. The CDR3 reads CASRNRGPGELFF. The CDR3 DNA reads as TGTGCCAGCCGAAACAGGGGGCCCGGGGAGCTGTTTTTT.

V is TRBV11-2 and J is TRBJ1-2; D unclear. The V end lost 6 bases, the J end lost 0 bases, and 11 bases lay between the germline ends. The CDR3 length is 14 residues. Germline lookup yields CDR1 SGHAT and CDR2 FQNNGV. In nucleotides, the CDR3 is TGTGCCAGCAGGTCCTTGGCAGCTAACTATGGCTACACCTTC. It is translated as CASRSLAANYGYTF.

The chain employs TRBV7-9 and TRBJ1-1, with unresolved D. This CDR3 spans 14 amino acids. The germline V and J ends were trimmed by 5 bases and 2 bases, with 12 bases remaining between them. In germline, CDR1 is SEHNR, CDR2 FQNEAQ (reference sequence). CDR3 bases: TGTGCCAGCAGCCGTAAGAGGATTAACACTGAAGCTTTCTTT. It specifies CASSRKRINTEAFF.

This chain connects TRBV29-1 to TRBJ1-2; the D gene is possibly TRBD1 (5 bases). There are 15 residues in the CDR3. CDR1 and CDR2 (germline): SQVTM, ANQGSEA. V was cut by 2 bases and J by 5 bases, with 18 bases left in between. In DNA, the CDR3 is TGCAGCGTTGAATATTTTTGGGGCTTTGGGTATGGCTACACCTTC. This gives the protein CSVEYFWGFGYGYTF. The complete variable domain, with remaining parts taken from reference TRBV29-1 and TRBJ1-2, reads SAVISQKPSRDICQRGTSLTIQCQVDSQVTMMFWYRQQPGQSLTLIATANQGSEATYESGFVIDKFPISRPNLTFSTLTVSNMSPEDSSIYLCSVEYFWGFGYGYTFGSGTRLTVV.

The rearrangement uses TRBV19 and TRBJ1-5; no clear D gene. The CDR3 is 13 residues long. Deletions cut 3 bases from V and 4 bases from J, with 7 bases between. CDR1 and CDR2 from the germline V gene are LNHDA and SQIVND (reference sequence). DNA of the CDR3: TGTGCCAGTAGTATTTTGGCAAATCAGCCCCAGCATTTT. This translates into CASSILANQPQHF.

This chain links TRBV7-9 with TRBJ1-5, with unresolved D. Germline V gene sequence: CDR1 SEHNR, CDR2 FQNEAQ (reference sequence). This CDR3 contains 12 residues. V was shortened by 2 bases and J by 6 bases, with 5 bases between the two germline ends. The CDR3 sequence: CASSLPGQPQHF. DNA for the CDR3: TGTGCCAGCAGCTTACCCGGTCAGCCCCAGCATTTT.

CDR3: CASSSGTGVFGKLFF. CDR3 nucleotides: TGTGCCAGCAGTTCGGGGACAGGGGTTTTCGGAAAACTGTTTTTT. This chain links TRBV13 with TRBJ1-4; 10 nucleotides match TRBD1. Per germline, CDR1 PRHDT and CDR2 FYEKMQ (reference sequence). V lost 6 bases, J lost 10 bases, and 11 bases stayed unmatched. CDR3 size: 15 residues.

This chain uses TRBV6-5 with TRBJ1-2, with D unresolved. The CDR3 sequence is 13 residues long. V dropped 2 bases and J dropped 6 bases, with 10 bases sitting between them. Germline CDR1 and CDR2: MNHEY and SVGAGI. CDR3 coding DNA: TGTGCCAGCAGTTACCGAGAGGGTAATGGCTACACCTTC. It specifies CASSYREGNGYTF.

The chain has TRBV2 and TRBJ2-7; 8 nucleotides line up with TRBD2. Trimming cost V 6 bases and J 0 bases; bases outside gene matches: 7. Germline values: CDR1 SNHLY, CDR2 FYNNEI. This CDR3 is 15 amino acids long. The CDR3 sequence: CASRRLAHSSYEQYF. For the CDR3, the DNA is TGTGCCAGCAGACGACTAGCGCATAGCTCCTACGAGCAGTACTTC. The variable domain in full, completed from reference TRBV2 and TRBJ2-7, reads EPEVTQTPSHQVTQMGQEVILRCVPISNHLYFYWYRQILGQKVEFLVSFYNNEISEKSEIFDDQFSVERPDGSNFTLKIRSTKLEDSAMYFCASRRLAHSSYEQYFGPGTRLTVT.

The chain uses TRBV28 and TRBJ2-2, with 12 bases identical to TRBD2. With V trimmed by 5 bases and J by 6 bases, 7 bases remained unmatched. CDR3 length equals 16 residues. Per germline, CDR1 MDHEN and CDR2 SYDVKM. The CDR3, as DNA: TGTGCCAGCAGTGTGACTAGCGGGAGATATCCCGGGGAGCTGTTTTTT. Its protein is CASSVTSGRYPGELFF.

The V gene is TRBV20-1, the J gene TRBJ2-1; 8 positions agree with TRBD2. The CDR3 extends over 16 amino acids. Unmatched junction bases numbered 10, after V lost 3 bases and J lost 3 bases. Per germline, CDR1 DFQATT and CDR2 SNEGSKA (reference sequence). The CDR3 here is CSASLLTSGIYNEQFF. Here the CDR3 DNA reads TGCAGTGCTAGTCTACTTACTAGCGGTATCTACAATGAGCAGTTCTTC.

This chain uses TRBV19 with TRBJ1-5; D is possibly TRBD1 (5 bases). Germline CDR1 reads LNHDA; CDR2 reads SQIVND (reference sequence). The V end lost 4 bases, the J end lost 0 bases, and 16 bases lay between the germline ends. CDR3 length: 17 residues. The CDR3 here is CASSKDSGLTSNQPQHF. CDR3 nucleotide sequence: TGTGCCAGTAGTAAAGACAGCGGCCTGACTAGCAATCAGCCCCAGCATTTT. Full variable domain (rest looked up from reference TRBV19 and TRBJ1-5): DGGITQSPKYLFRKEGQNVTLSCEQNLNHDAMYWYRQDPGQGLRLIYYSQIVNDFQKGDIAEGYSVSREKKESFPLTVTSAQKNPTAFYLCASSKDSGLTSNQPQHFGDGTRLSIL.

The CDR3 region is CSVVEDRGGDTQYF. DNA for the CDR3: TGCAGCGTGGTAGAGGACAGGGGTGGCGATACGCAGTATTTT. V gene TRBV29-1 combines with J gene TRBJ2-3; 9 bases agree with TRBD1. V lost 6 bases to trimming and J lost 6 bases; unmatched junction nucleotides: 10. CDR3 length equals 14 residues. Looked up from germline, CDR1 is SQVTM and CDR2 is ANQGSEA.